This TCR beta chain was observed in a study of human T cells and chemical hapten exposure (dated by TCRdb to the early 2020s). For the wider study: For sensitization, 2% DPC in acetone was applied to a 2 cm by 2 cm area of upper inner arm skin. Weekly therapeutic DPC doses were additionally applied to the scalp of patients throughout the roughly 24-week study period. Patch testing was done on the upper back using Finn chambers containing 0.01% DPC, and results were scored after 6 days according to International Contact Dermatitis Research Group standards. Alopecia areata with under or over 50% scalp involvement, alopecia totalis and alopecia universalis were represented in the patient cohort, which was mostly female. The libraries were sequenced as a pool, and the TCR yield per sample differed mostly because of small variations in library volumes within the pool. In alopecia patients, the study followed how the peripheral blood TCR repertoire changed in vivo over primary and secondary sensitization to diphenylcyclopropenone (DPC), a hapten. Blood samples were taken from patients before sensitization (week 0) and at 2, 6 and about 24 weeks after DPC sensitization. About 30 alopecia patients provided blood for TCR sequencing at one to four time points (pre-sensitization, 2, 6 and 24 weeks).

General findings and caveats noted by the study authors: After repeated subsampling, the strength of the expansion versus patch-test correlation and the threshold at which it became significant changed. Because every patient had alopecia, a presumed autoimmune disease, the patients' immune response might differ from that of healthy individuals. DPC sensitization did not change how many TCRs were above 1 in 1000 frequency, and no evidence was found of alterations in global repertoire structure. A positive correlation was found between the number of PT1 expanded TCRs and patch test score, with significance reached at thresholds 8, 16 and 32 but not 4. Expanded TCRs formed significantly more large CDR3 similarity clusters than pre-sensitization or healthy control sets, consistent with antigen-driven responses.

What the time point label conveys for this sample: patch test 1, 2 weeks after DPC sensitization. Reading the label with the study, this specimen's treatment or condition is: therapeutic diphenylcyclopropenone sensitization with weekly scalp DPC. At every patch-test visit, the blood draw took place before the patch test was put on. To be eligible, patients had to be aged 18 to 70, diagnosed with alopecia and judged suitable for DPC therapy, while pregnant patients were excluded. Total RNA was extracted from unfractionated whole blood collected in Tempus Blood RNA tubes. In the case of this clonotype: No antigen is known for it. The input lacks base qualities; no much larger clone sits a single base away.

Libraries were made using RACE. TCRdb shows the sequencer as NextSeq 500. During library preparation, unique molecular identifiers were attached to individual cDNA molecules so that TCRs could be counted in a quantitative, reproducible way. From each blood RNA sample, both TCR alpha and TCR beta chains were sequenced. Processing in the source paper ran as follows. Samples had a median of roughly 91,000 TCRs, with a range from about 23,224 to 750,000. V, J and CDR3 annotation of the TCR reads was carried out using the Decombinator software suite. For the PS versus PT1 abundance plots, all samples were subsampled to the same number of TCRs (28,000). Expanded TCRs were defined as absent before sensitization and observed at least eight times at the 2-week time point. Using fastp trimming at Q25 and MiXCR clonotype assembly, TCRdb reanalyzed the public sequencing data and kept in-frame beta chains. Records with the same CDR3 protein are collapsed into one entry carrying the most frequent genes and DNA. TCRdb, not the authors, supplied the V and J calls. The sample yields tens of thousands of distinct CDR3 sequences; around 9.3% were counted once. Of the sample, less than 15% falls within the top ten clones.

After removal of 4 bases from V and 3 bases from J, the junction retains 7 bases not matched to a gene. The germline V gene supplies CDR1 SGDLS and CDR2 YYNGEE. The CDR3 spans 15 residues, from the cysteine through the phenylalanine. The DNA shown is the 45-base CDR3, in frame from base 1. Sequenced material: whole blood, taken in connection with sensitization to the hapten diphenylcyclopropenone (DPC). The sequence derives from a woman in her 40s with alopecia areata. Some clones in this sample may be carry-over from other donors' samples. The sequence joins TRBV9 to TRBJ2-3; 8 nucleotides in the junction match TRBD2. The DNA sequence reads TGTGCCAGCAGCCCCCGTGCTAGCGGGACAGATACGCAGTATTTT. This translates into CASSPRASGTDTQYF.